The TCR beta chain described here comes from a study of regulatory and conventional T cells in breast cancer (dated by TCRdb to 2013 to 2016). Note on this clonotype: Its antigen is unknown. No much larger clone is present one base from it, and per-base qualities are unavailable.

V and J are truncated by 4 bases and 4 bases respectively, leaving an intervening sequence of 14 bases. The CDR3 starts with the cysteine, ends with the phenylalanine, and has 15 residues. This entry keeps only the CDR3 DNA: 45 bases, framed from base 1. Sequences SGHTA (CDR1) and FQGNSA (CDR2) are obtained from the germline V gene. The library was prepared using PCR. Reads for this sample came from an Illumina MiSeq. TCRdb passed the public sequencing reads through fastp at Q25 and MiXCR, retaining productive beta sequences. Each CDR3 protein appears once, grouped with its most common genes and DNA. This sample lists roughly 15,000 distinct CDR3 sequences; around a third were detected once. The top ten clonotypes cover 1.5% to 2% of the sample.

The chain is encoded by TRBV7-2 joined to TRBJ2-1; the D gene lacks a confident call. The source of this sequence is a female donor in good health. Sequencing input: conventional T cells from blood. In nucleotide form, the sequence is TGTGCCAGCAGCTCCGGTTACGCGGCGTACAATGAGCAGTTCTTC. Its protein product is CASSSGYAAYNEQFF.